Following are 23 T cell receptor beta chains from one sample sequenced in a study of T-cell memory formation after mild COVID-19. TCRdb recomputed calls from the 5' RACE reads with MiXCR, one row per CDR3 protein. The sample has 350,000 to 500,000 distinct CDR3 sequences; 20% to 25% are singletons. Sequenced material: PBMCs or a T cell subset sorted from them (not recorded which). The receptors were gathered from an adult woman who had mild COVID-19 (a few samples of this study predate the infection). Cell type and time point are not known.

This clonotype was seen a handful of times. The chain joins TRBV7-3 to TRBJ2-4; tentative D call: TRBD1 (6 bases). Germline values: CDR1 SGHTA, CDR2 FQGTGA. V shed 5 bases and J shed 8 bases, with 19 bases lying between them. There are 15 residues in the CDR3. In DNA, the CDR3 is TGTGCCAGCAGCCCCCTGGAGAAGGGACAAGACATTCAGTACTTC. This codes for CASSPLEKGQDIQYF.

V gene TRBV4-2 combines with J gene TRBJ1-2; 7 nucleotides agree with TRBD1. The CDR3 loop spans 14 amino acids. The V and J ends lost 2 bases and 3 bases, in that order; junction bases with no gene match: 3. Germline CDR1 is LGHNA and CDR2 is YNFKEQ. The CDR3 nucleotides are TGTGCCAGCAGCCAACCGGGACAGTACTATGGCTACACCTTC. Protein sequence: CASSQPGQYYGYTF.

The chain is built from TRBV11-3 and TRBJ2-1; D may be TRBD2 (6 bases). CDR1 and CDR2 from the germline V gene are SGHNT and YENEEA. This CDR3 has 13 amino acids. V lost 1 base, J lost 9 bases, and 10 bases lay in between. CDR3 in DNA: TGTGCCAGCAGCTTAGCGGGAGCGGGTGAGCAGTTCTTC. The encoded protein is CASSLAGAGEQFF. The full variable domain, in which reference TRBV11-3 and TRBJ2-1 provide the parts outside the CDR3, is EAGVVQSPRYKIIEKKQPVAFWCNPISGHNTLYWYLQNLGQGPELLIRYENEEAVDDSQLPKDRFSAERLKGVDSTLKIQPAELGDSAVYLCASSLAGAGEQFFGPGTRLTVL.

This clonotype was detected many times. The chain uses TRBV28 and TRBJ2-7; 12 nucleotides line up with TRBD2. The CDR3 sequence is 15 residues long. Trimming removed 2 bases from V and 6 bases from J; junction bases left unmatched: 5. In germline, CDR1 is MDHEN, CDR2 SYDVKM. In nucleotides, the CDR3 is TGTGCCAGCAGTTTAGGCGGGACTAGCGGGTTCGAGCAGTACTTC. Translated: CASSLGGTSGFEQYF. Full variable domain (rest looked up from reference TRBV28 and TRBJ2-7): DVKVTQSSRYLVKRTGEKVFLECVQDMDHENMFWYRQDPGLGLRLIYFSYDVKMKEKGDIPEGYSVSREKKERFSLILESASTNQTSMYLCASSLGGTSGFEQYFGPGTRLTVT.

This clonotype occurred a few times. The chain joins TRBV7-2 to TRBJ2-5, with a weak D call TRBD2 (6 bases). From germline, CDR1 is SGHTA and CDR2 FQGNSA. The V and J ends lost 5 bases and 2 bases respectively, with 12 bases between them. The CDR3 is 14 residues long. The CDR3 DNA is TGTGCCAGCAGCCCGACTAGTTTACAAGAGACCCAGTACTTC. Protein sequence: CASSPTSLQETQYF.

This chain joins TRBV5-1 and TRBJ2-2; the D call may be TRBD1 or TRBD2 (5 bases each). Germline CDR1 and CDR2: SGHRS and YFSETQ. Trimming took off 3 bases at V and 0 bases at J, with 18 bases between the two ends. The CDR3 totals 18 residues. As DNA, the CDR3 is TGCGCCAGCAGCTCGGGACCGATCCGCCCCCCGAACACCGGGGAGCTGTTTTTT. It translates to CASSSGPIRPPNTGELFF.

The gene calls are TRBV20-1 and TRBJ2-2; TRBD1 or TRBD2 may be the D gene (6 bases each). Trimming removed 5 bases from V and 6 bases from J, with 19 bases in between. Germline V gene data show CDR1 as DFQATT and CDR2 as SNEGSKA (reference sequence). The CDR3 is made up of 15 amino acids. This CDR3 reads CSARERGGPPGELFF. CDR3 DNA sequence: TGCAGTGCTCGCGAACGTGGGGGGCCGCCCGGGGAGCTGTTTTTT.

This clonotype was found a few times. The chain employs TRBV12-3 or TRBV12-4 and TRBJ2-1; TRBD1 might be the D (5 bases). The V end lost 6 bases, the J end lost 0 bases, and 15 bases lay between the germline ends. The CDR3 is 16 residues long. Here the CDR3 reads CASSLDSSSSYNEQFF. The CDR3 DNA sequence: TGTGCCAGCAGCCTCGACAGCTCTAGCTCCTACAATGAGCAGTTCTTC.

The chain joins TRBV20-1 to TRBJ1-1; TRBD1 might be the D (6 bases). Germline CDR1 is DFQATT and CDR2 is SNEGSKA (reference sequence). Trimming removed 3 bases from V and 5 bases from J, with 16 bases in between. The CDR3 totals 14 residues. The CDR3 region is CSASQSQGWTEAFF. The CDR3, as DNA: TGCAGTGCTAGCCAATCACAGGGCTGGACTGAAGCTTTCTTT.

The rearrangement uses TRBV12-3 or TRBV12-4 and TRBJ2-1; D remains unclear. The CDR3 is 13 residues long. Trimming pared 5 bases from V and 0 bases from J, leaving 5 bases between. The CDR3, as DNA: TGTGCCAGCAGTCCCTTCTCCTACAATGAGCAGTTCTTC. This gives the protein CASSPFSYNEQFF.

The chain is built from TRBV11-2 and TRBJ2-1; 14 nucleotides match TRBD2. CDR3 length: 14 amino acids. Germline CDR1 and CDR2: SGHAT and FQNNGV. V was pared by 5 bases and J by 15 bases, with 9 bases of the junction left unmatched. DNA of the CDR3: TGTGCCAGCAGCGCACGGACTAGCGGGGGGCCAGGGTTCTTC. This codes for CASSARTSGGPGFF.

This clonotype was counted a few times. The V call is TRBV5-5, the J call TRBJ2-5; D assignment may be TRBD1 or TRBD2 (6 bases each). The V gene's germline CDR1 is SGHKS and CDR2 YYEKEE (reference sequence). This CDR3 spans 15 amino acids. The V and J ends lost 0 bases and 3 bases respectively, with 12 bases between them. The CDR3: CASSLAGGGEETQYF. DNA for the CDR3: TGTGCCAGCAGCTTGGCCGGGGGCGGGGAAGAGACCCAGTACTTC.

This clonotype was seen only a few times. V usage is TRBV10-3 and J usage is TRBJ1-6; D is possibly TRBD1 (5 bases). CDR1 ENHRY and CDR2 SYGVKD come from the germline V gene. The CDR3 sequence is 14 residues long. The germline V and J ends were trimmed by 3 bases and 9 bases, with 12 bases remaining between them. The CDR3 protein is CAISDPGVGSPLHF. The CDR3 bases are TGTGCCATCAGTGATCCGGGGGTAGGTTCACCCCTCCACTTT.

About this clonotype itself: A much larger clone differs from this one at a single base, so this may be a read error. The CDR3 DNA follows: TGCAGAGTGGCCGGACAGGGGCCGAGCGGCTATGGCTACACCTTC. Residues: CRVAGQGPSGYGYTF. V and J are TRBV29-1 and TRBJ1-2, with 9 bases fitting TRBD1. Germline CDR1 SQVTM, CDR2 ANQGSEA. The CDR3 covers 15 residues.

The gene calls are TRBV3-1 and TRBJ1-5, with D unclear. V was trimmed by 5 bases and J by 5 bases, leaving 16 bases between them. The CDR3 sequence is 15 residues long. CDR1 LGHDT and CDR2 YNNKEL come from the germline V gene (reference sequence). The CDR3 spells CASSSHAHVDQPQHF. CDR3 nucleotides: TGTGCCAGCAGCTCCCACGCTCATGTCGATCAGCCCCAGCATTTT.

This chain connects TRBV4-1 to TRBJ2-7; no clear D gene. V was clipped by 2 bases and J by 6 bases, with 5 bases between them. The V gene's germline CDR1 is MGHRA and CDR2 YSYEKL. CDR3 length equals 11 residues. In DNA, the CDR3 is TGCGCCAGCAGCCAACTAGGCGAGCAGTACTTC. Amino acid sequence: CASSQLGEQYF.

Only a few counts were recorded for this clonotype. The V and J genes are TRBV5-1 and TRBJ2-1; tentatively, D is TRBD1 or TRBD2 (5 bases each). V was clipped by 0 bases and J by 5 bases, with 9 bases between them. The length of the CDR3 is 14 residues. The germline V gene has CDR1 SGHRS and CDR2 YFSETQ. The CDR3 here is CASSLGGTHNEQFF. CDR3 in DNA: TGCGCCAGCAGCTTGGGAGGGACCCACAATGAGCAGTTCTTC.

This clonotype showed up many times. V gene TRBV12-3 or TRBV12-4 combines with J gene TRBJ2-1, with 7 bases matching TRBD2. V was clipped by 6 bases and J by 0 bases; unmatched bases: 5. The CDR3 spans 15 residues. The CDR3 coding sequence is TGTGCCAGCAGCGCAGCGGGAAGCTCCTACAATGAGCAGTTCTTC. As protein: CASSAAGSSYNEQFF.

There are a few counts of this clonotype. This chain connects TRBV5-1 to TRBJ2-7; D may match TRBD1 or TRBD2 (5 bases each). V was cut by 7 bases and J by 0 bases, with 17 bases left in between. This CDR3 spans 15 amino acids. From germline, CDR1 is SGHRS and CDR2 YFSETQ. CDR3 protein: CASGESAGSSYEQYF. The CDR3 DNA follows: TGCGCCAGCGGGGAATCGGCAGGGAGCTCCTACGAGCAGTACTTC.

CDR3: CASSLLRTGSHNEQFF. DNA of the CDR3: TGTGCCAGCAGTTTGCTCCGGACAGGGTCCCACAATGAGCAGTTCTTC. The V call is TRBV6-5, the J call TRBJ2-1; 8 nucleotides line up with TRBD1. Germline V gene lookup returns CDR1 MNHEY and CDR2 SVGAGI. This CDR3 comprises 16 residues. With V trimmed by 4 bases and J by 5 bases, 10 bases remained unmatched.

This clonotype has just a few counts. This chain connects TRBV7-6 to TRBJ1-1; D is possibly TRBD1 (6 bases). This CDR3 comprises 16 residues. Deletions cut 2 bases from V and 0 bases from J, with 13 bases between. Germline lookup yields CDR1 SGHVS and CDR2 FNYEAQ. The DNA for the CDR3 is TGTGCCAGCAGCTTAACAGGGTTGGGGGTGAACACTGAAGCTTTCTTT. This translates into CASSLTGLGVNTEAFF.

The chain recombines TRBV14 with TRBJ1-1; no reliable D call. CDR3 length: 16 residues. Trimming left V 0 bases short and J 4 bases short, with 15 bases between. Germline V gene lookup returns CDR1 SGHDN and CDR2 FVKESK. Here the CDR3 reads CASSQDWSIISTEAFF. The CDR3 coding sequence is TGTGCCAGCAGCCAAGATTGGTCGATAATTAGCACTGAAGCTTTCTTT.

The V gene is TRBV11-1, the J gene TRBJ1-3; the D is unclear. The CDR3 has 17 residues. Per germline, CDR1 SGHAT and CDR2 FQDESV (reference sequence). Trimming removed 5 bases at V and 2 bases at J, with 19 bases between. CDR3 protein: CASSGSDTVVTGNTIYF. The CDR3 nucleotides read TGTGCCAGCAGCGGATCAGACACAGTCGTCACTGGAAACACCATATATTTT.